This TCR beta chain was sequenced during a study of blood T cell repertoires in COVID-19. Repertoires were generated with immunoSEQ multiplex PCR, while TCRdb's copy carries only in-frame clones and drops some. The sample has 300,000 or so clones; roughly 91% are singletons. Unmatched junction bases numbered 4, after V lost 1 base and J lost 3 bases. The CDR3 totals 16 residues. The germline gives CDR1 SEHNR, CDR2 FQNEAQ (reference sequence). This TCR was recovered from a woman between 50 and 59 years old who had been exposed to COVID-19. The chain has TRBV7-9 and TRBJ2-1; TRBD2 aligns across 9 bases. Sequencing input: PBMCs or T cells enriched from blood (not recorded which). The CDR3 loop is CASSLVVSGGYNEQFF. The CDR3, as DNA: TGTGCCAGCAGCTTAGTTGTTAGCGGGGGCTACAATGAGCAGTTCTTC.